This T cell receptor beta chain comes out of a study of blood T cell repertoires in COVID-19. V lost 7 bases to trimming and J lost 2 bases; unmatched junction nucleotides: 5. Per germline, CDR1 MDHEN and CDR2 SYDVKM. This CDR3 comprises 14 residues. Study processing details: Estimates of nucleated cell counts were drawn from the amplification of reference gene primers. Libraries were prepared by immunoSEQ multiplex PCR; TCRdb keeps only in-frame clonotypes and omits some of them. V, J and clone size are taken as reported in that table, and D and trimming were inferred from the DNA itself. The sample contains tens of thousands of clones, 80% to 90% of which appear only once.

The V gene is TRBV28, the J gene TRBJ1-3, with TRBD1 matching over 7 bases. This TCR was recovered from a man aged 50 to 60 with acute or convalescent COVID-19. The specimen sequenced was peripheral blood. CDR3 bases: TGTGCCAGCACCATAACAGGGGCTGGAAACACCATATATTTT. As protein: CASTITGAGNTIYF.